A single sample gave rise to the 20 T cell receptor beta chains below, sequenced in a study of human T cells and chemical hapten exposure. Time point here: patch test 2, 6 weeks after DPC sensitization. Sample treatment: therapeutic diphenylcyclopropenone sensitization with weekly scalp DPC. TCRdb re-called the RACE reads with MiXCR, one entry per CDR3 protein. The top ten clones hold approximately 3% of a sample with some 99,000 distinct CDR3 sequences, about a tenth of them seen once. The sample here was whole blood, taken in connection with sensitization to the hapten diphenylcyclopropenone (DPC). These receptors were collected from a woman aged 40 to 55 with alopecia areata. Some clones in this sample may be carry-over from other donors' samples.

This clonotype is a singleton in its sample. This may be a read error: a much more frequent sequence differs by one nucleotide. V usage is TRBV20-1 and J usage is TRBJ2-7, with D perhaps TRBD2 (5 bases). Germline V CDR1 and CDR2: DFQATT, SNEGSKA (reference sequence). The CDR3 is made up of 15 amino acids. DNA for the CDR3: TGCAGAGCTGAACCCATCGGGGTTACCACCTACGAGCAGTACTTC. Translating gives CRAEPIGVTTYEQYF.

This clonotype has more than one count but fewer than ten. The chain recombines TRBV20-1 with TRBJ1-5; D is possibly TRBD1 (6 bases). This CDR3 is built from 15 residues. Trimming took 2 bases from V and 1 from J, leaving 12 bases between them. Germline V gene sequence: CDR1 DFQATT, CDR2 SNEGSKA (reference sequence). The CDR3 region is CSARTGPSSNQPQHF. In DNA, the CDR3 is TGCAGTGCTAGAACAGGGCCATCCAGCAATCAGCCCCAGCATTTT.

CDR3 sequence: CASSERGGGNQPQHF. CDR3 coding DNA: TGTGCCAGCTCCGAGAGAGGGGGCGGCAATCAGCCCCAGCATTTT. The chain is built from TRBV18 and TRBJ1-5; 7 bases fit TRBD1. V lost 6 bases, J lost 2 bases, and 7 bases stayed unmatched. Germline CDR1 reads KGHSH; CDR2 reads LQKENI. This CDR3 is 15 amino acids long.

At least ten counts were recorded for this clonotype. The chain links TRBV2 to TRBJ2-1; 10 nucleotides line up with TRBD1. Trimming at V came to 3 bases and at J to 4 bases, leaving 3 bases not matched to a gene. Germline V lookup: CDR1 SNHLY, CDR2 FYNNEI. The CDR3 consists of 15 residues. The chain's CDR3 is CASSDMGQGYNEQFF. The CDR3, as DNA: TGTGCCAGCAGTGATATGGGACAGGGGTACAATGAGCAGTTCTTC.

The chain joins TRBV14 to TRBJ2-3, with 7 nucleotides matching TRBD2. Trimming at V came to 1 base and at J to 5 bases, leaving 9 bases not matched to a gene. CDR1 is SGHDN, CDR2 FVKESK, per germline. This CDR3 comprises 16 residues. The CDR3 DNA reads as TGTGCCAGCAGCCAAGCTGGGGCGGGGGTAGGAGATACGCAGTATTTT. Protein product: CASSQAGAGVGDTQYF.

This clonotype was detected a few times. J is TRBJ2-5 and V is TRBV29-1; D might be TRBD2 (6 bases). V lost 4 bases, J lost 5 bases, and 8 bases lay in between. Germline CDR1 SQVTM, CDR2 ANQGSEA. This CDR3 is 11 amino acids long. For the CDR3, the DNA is TGCAGCGTTGGAGGAGGGGAGACCCAGTACTTC. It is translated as CSVGGGETQYF.

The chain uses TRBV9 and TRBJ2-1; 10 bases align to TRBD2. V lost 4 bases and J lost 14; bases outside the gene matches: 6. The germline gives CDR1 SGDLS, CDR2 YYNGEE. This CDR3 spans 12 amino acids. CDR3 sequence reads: CASSPIAGGKFF. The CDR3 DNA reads TGTGCCAGCAGCCCAATAGCGGGGGGCAAGTTCTTC.

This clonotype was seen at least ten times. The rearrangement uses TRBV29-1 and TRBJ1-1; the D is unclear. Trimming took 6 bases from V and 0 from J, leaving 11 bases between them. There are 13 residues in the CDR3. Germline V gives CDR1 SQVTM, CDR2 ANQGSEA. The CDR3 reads CSVFRVVNTEAFF. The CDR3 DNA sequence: TGCAGCGTCTTCCGGGTTGTGAACACTGAAGCTTTCTTT.

The chain's CDR3 is CASSQETVASAGKNIQYF. CDR3 DNA sequence: TGTGCCAGCAGCCAAGAAACGGTAGCTTCTGCGGGGAAAAACATTCAGTACTTC. This rearrangement joins TRBV4-2 to TRBJ2-4, with D possibly being TRBD2 (6 bases). The germline gives CDR1 LGHNA, CDR2 YNFKEQ. CDR3 length: 18 amino acids. V dropped 0 bases and J dropped 4 bases, with 19 bases sitting between them.

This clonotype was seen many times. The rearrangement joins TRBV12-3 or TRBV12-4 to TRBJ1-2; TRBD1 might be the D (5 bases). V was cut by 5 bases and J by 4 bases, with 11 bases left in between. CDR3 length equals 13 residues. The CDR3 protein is CASSPTGTYGYTF. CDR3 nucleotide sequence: TGTGCCAGCAGTCCCACCGGGACCTATGGCTACACCTTC.

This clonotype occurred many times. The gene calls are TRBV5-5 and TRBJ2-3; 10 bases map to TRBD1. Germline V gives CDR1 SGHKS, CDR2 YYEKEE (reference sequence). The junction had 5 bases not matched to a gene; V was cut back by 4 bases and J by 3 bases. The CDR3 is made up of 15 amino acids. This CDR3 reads CASSPGTGATDTQYF. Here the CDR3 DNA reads TGTGCCAGCAGCCCCGGGACAGGGGCGACAGATACGCAGTATTTT.

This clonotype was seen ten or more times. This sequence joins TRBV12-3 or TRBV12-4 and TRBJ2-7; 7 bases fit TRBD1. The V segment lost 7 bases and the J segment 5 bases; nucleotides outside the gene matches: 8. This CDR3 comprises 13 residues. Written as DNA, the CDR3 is TGTGCCAGCACCGAAGACAGGGCCCACGAGCAGTACTTC. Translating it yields CASTEDRAHEQYF.

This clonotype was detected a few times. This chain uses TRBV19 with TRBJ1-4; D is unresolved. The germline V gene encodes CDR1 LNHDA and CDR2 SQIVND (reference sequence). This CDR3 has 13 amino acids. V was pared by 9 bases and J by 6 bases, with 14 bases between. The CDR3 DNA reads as TGTGCCAGCACCGACGCAAACCATGAAAAACTGTTTTTT. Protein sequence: CASTDANHEKLFF.

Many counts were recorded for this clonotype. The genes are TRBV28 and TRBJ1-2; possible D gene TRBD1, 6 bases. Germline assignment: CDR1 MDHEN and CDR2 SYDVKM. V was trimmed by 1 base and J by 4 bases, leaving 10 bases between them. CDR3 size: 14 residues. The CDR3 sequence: CASSLSGRGYGYTF. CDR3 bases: TGTGCCAGCAGTTTATCCGGCAGGGGCTATGGCTACACCTTC.

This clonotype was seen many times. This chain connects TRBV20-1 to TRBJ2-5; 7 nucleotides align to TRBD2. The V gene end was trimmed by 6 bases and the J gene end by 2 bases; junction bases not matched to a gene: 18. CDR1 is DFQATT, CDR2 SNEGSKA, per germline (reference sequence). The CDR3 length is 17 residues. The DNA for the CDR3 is TGCAGTGCCGGAGGAGGTGGCGGGGGAACTTTACAAGAGACCCAGTACTTC. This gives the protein CSAGGGGGGTLQETQYF.

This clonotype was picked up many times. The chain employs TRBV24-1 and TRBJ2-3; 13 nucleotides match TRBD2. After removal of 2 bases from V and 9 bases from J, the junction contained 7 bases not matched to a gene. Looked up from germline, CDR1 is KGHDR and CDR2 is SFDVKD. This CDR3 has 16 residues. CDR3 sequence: CATSDWTSGGLGTQYF. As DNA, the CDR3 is TGTGCCACCAGTGATTGGACTAGCGGGGGCCTCGGAACGCAGTATTTT.

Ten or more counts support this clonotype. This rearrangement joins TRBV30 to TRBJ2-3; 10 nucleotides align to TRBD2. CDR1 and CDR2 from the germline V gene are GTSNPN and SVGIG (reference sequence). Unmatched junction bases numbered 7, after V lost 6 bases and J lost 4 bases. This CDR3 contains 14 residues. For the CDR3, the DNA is TGTGCCTGCCAGAGCGGGGGGGTGGCAGATACGCAGTATTTT. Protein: CACQSGGVADTQYF.

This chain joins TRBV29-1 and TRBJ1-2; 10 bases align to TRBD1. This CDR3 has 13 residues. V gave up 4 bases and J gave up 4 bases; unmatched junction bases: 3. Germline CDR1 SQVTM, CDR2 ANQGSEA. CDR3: CSVVTGGVYGYTF. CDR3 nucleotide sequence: TGCAGCGTTGTGACAGGGGGCGTCTATGGCTACACCTTC.

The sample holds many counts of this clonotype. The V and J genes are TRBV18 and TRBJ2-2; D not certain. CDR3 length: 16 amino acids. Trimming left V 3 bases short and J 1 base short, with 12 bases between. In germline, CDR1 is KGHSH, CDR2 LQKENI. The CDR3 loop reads CASSPLLAGNTGELFF. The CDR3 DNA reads TGTGCCAGCTCACCTCTTTTGGCAGGGAACACCGGGGAGCTGTTTTTT.

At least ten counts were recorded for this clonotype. This chain's CDR3 is CASSLPGAEGQPQHF. In nucleotides, the CDR3 is TGTGCCAGCAGCTTACCAGGGGCGGAGGGTCAGCCCCAGCATTTT. This chain joins TRBV7-2 and TRBJ1-5; tentatively, D is TRBD1 (6 bases). Germline CDR1 SGHTA, CDR2 FQGNSA. V was shortened by 2 bases and J by 6 bases, with 14 bases between the two germline ends. This CDR3 spans 15 amino acids. Complete variable domain (other parts from reference TRBV7-2 and TRBJ1-5): GAGVSQSPSNKVTEKGKDVELRCDPISGHTALYWYRQSLGQGLEFLIYFQGNSAPDKSGLPSDRFSAERTGGSVSTLTIQRTQQEDSAVYLCASSLPGAEGQPQHFGDGTRLSIL.